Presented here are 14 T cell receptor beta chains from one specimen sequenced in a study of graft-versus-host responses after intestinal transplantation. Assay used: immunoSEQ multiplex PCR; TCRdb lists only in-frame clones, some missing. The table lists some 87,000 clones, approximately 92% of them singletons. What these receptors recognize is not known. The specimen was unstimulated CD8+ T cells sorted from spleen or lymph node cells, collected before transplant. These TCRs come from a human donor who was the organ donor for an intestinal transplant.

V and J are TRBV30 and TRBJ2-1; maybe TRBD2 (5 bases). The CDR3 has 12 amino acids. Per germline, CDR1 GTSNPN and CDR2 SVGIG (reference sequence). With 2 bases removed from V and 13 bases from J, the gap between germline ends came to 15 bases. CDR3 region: CAWSLVLANQFF. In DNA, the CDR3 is TGTGCCTGGAGTTTGGTCCTAGCCAATCAGTTCTTC.

The CDR3 sequence is CSAHPGLAGEEQFF. CDR3 coding DNA: TGCAGCGCCCACCCCGGACTAGCGGGAGAAGAGCAGTTCTTC. The chain employs TRBV29-1 and TRBJ2-1; TRBD2 aligns across 13 bases. V shed 7 bases, J shed 10 bases, and the junction held 10 bases outside the gene matches. Germline V CDR1 and CDR2: SQVTM, ANQGSEA. This CDR3 has 14 residues.

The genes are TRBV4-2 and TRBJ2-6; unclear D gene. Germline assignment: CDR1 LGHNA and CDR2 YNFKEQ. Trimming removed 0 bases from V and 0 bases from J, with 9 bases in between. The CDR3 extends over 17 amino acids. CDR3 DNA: TGTGCCAGCAGCCAAGATGTGAGTCTCTCTGGGGCCAACGTCCTGACTTTC. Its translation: CASSQDVSLSGANVLTF.

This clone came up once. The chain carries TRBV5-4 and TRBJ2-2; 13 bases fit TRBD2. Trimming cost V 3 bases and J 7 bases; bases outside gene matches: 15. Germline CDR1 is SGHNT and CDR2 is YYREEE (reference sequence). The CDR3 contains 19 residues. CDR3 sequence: CASSSHPTSGGGGNGELFF. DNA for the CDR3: TGTGCCAGCAGCTCCCACCCTACTAGCGGGGGGGGTGGGAACGGGGAGCTGTTTTTT. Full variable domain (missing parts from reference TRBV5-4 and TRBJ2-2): ETGVTQSPTHLIKTRGQQVTLRCSSQSGHNTVSWYQQALGQGPQFIFQYYREEENGRGNFPPRFSGLQFPNYSSELNVNALELDDSALYLCASSSHPTSGGGGNGELFFGEGSRLTVL.

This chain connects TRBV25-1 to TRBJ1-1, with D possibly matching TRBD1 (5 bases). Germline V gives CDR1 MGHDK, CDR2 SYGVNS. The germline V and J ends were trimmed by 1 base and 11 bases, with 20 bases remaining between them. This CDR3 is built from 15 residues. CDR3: CASSELYDSQGGAFF. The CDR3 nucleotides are TGTGCCAGCAGTGAATTATATGACAGCCAAGGTGGGGCTTTCTTT.

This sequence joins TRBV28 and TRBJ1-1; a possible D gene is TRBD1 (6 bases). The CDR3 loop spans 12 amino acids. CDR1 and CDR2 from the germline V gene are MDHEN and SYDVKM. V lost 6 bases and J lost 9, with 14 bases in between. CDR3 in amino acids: CASSYSDSQAFF. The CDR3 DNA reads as TGTGCCAGCAGCTATTCGGACAGCCAAGCTTTCTTT.

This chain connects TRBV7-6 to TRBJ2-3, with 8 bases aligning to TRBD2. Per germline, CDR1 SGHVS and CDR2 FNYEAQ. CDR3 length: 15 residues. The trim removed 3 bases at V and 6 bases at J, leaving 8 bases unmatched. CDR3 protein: CASSFSGSDADTQYF. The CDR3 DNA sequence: TGTGCCAGCAGCTTCAGCGGGAGCGATGCCGATACGCAGTATTTT. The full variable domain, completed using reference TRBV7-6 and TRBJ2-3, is GAGVSQSPRYKVTKRGQDVALRCDPISGHVSLYWYRQALGQGPEFLTYFNYEAQQDKSGLPNDRFSAERPEGSISTLTIQRTEQRDSAMYRCASSFSGSDADTQYFGPGTRLTVL.

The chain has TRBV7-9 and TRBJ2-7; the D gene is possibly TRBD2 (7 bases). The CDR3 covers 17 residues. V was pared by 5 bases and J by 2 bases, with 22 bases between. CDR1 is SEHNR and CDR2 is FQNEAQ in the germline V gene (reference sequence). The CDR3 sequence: CASSPPPKRDNPYEQYF. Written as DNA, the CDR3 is TGTGCCAGCAGCCCGCCCCCCAAGCGGGACAACCCCTACGAGCAGTACTTC.

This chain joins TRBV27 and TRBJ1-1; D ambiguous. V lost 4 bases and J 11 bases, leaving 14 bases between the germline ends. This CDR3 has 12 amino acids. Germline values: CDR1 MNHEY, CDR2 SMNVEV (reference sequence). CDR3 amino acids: CASSSLGGKAFF. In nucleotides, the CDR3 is TGTGCCAGCAGTTCCCTAGGAGGGAAGGCTTTCTTT.

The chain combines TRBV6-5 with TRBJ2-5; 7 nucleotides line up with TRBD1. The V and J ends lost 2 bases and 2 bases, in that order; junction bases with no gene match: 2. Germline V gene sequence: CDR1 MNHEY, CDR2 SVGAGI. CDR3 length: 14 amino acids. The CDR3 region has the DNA TGTGCCAGCAGTTACGGGGGACAGCAAGAGACCCAGTACTTC. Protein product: CASSYGGQQETQYF.

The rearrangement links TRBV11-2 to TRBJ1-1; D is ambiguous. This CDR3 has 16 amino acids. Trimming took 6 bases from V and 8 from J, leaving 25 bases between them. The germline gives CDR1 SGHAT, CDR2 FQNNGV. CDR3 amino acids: CASSHNSYSADLEAFF. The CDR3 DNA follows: TGTGCCAGCAGTCATAACTCGTATAGTGCCGACTTAGAAGCTTTCTTT.

CDR3 in amino acids: CASRGGWGKSYNEQFF. The CDR3 nucleotides read TGTGCCAGCAGGGGGGGTTGGGGGAAATCCTACAATGAGCAGTTCTTC. The chain uses TRBV27 and TRBJ2-1, with D possibly TRBD2 on 6 matching bases. Trimming pared 6 bases from V and 1 base from J, leaving 16 bases between. This CDR3 comprises 16 residues. Germline V gene lookup returns CDR1 MNHEY and CDR2 SMNVEV (reference sequence).

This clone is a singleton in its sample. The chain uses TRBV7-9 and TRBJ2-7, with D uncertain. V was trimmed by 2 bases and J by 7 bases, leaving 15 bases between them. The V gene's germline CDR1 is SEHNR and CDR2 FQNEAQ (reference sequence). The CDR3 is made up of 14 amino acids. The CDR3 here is CASSLSLAPREQYF. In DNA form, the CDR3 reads TGTGCCAGCAGCTTAAGTCTCGCCCCACGGGAGCAGTACTTC.

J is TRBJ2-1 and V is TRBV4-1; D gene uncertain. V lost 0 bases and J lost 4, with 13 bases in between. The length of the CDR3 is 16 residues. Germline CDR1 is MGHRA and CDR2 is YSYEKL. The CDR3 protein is CASSQDREVGYNEQFF. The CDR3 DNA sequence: TGCGCCAGCAGCCAAGATCGAGAGGTGGGTTACAATGAGCAGTTCTTC.